The 10 T cell receptor beta chains below all came from one sample that was sequenced in a study of OX40 agonist ivuxolimab in advanced cancers. Repertoires were generated with immunoSEQ multiplex PCR, while TCRdb's copy carries only in-frame clones and drops some. The repertoire consists of nearly 80,000 clones, with about 83% occurring once and the leading ten covering about 25%. Sequenced here: CD4+ or CD8+ T cells sorted from blood, sampled in a trial of the OX40 agonist ivuxolimab. These receptors were taken from an adult with an advanced solid tumor such as melanoma, head and neck, liver or kidney cancer.

This chain joins TRBV10-3 and TRBJ2-7, with TRBD1 matching over 11 bases. The germline gives CDR1 ENHRY, CDR2 SYGVKD. After removal of 7 bases from V and 5 bases from J, the junction contained 4 bases not matched to a gene. The CDR3 sequence is 13 residues long. The CDR3, as DNA: TGTGCCATCACTAGGGACAGGGGGGACGAGCAGTACTTC. Encoded protein: CAITRDRGDEQYF.

The chain is built from TRBV19 and TRBJ2-1; D gene ambiguous. V lost 0 bases and J 5 bases, leaving 11 bases between the germline ends. Germline V gene sequence: CDR1 LNHDA, CDR2 SQIVND (reference sequence). This CDR3 contains 15 residues. CDR3: CASSIEPAPHNEQFF. In nucleotides, the CDR3 is TGTGCCAGTAGTATAGAGCCAGCGCCGCACAATGAGCAGTTCTTC.

This chain joins TRBV30 and TRBJ1-6, with 8 bases identical to TRBD1. Germline loops: CDR1 GTSNPN, CDR2 SVGIG (reference sequence). This CDR3 is 12 amino acids long. Trimming cost V 8 bases and J 7 bases; bases outside gene matches: 4. The CDR3 DNA is TGTGCCCTTGACAGGGGAAATTCACCCCTCCACTTT. Its protein product is CALDRGNSPLHF.

The rearrangement uses TRBV30 and TRBJ1-4; D gene ambiguous. CDR1 is GTSNPN and CDR2 is SVGIG in the germline V gene (reference sequence). V lost 5 bases and J lost 4, with 14 bases in between. CDR3 size: 14 residues. CDR3 loop: CAWSRTASNEKLFF. In nucleotides, the CDR3 is TGTGCCTGGTCCCGGACCGCCAGTAATGAAAAACTGTTTTTT.

The gene calls are TRBV14 and TRBJ2-1, with D unclear. Between the trimmed V and J ends, which lost 0 bases and 15 bases, there was a span of 12 bases. This CDR3 spans 12 amino acids. Germline V gene lookup returns CDR1 SGHDN and CDR2 FVKESK. The CDR3 DNA reads TGTGCCAGCAGCCAAGATCGGCGAGCACGGTTCTTC. Encoded protein: CASSQDRRARFF.

This clone has just one count. The rearrangement joins TRBV7-9 to TRBJ2-2, with 12 bases identical to TRBD2. Germline-derived CDR1 and CDR2 are SEHNR and FQNEAQ (reference sequence). The CDR3 runs to 17 residues. V shed 6 bases and J 5 bases; nucleotides not matched to a gene: 10. This CDR3 is CASRPLAGGPRTGELFF. The CDR3 region has the DNA TGTGCCAGCAGACCTCTAGCGGGAGGGCCACGAACCGGGGAGCTGTTTTTT.

The chain uses TRBV7-6 and TRBJ1-2; 7 nucleotides line up with TRBD1. This CDR3 is 16 amino acids long. From germline, CDR1 is SGHVS and CDR2 FNYEAQ. V gave up 3 bases and J gave up 8 bases; unmatched junction bases: 15. The CDR3 DNA sequence: TGTGCCAGCAGCTTCTCAAGATCGACAGGGTCGGACGGCTACACCTTC. Protein sequence: CASSFSRSTGSDGYTF.

This sequence joins TRBV4-3 and TRBJ2-7, with 9 positions matching TRBD2. The germline gives CDR1 LGHNA, CDR2 YSLEER. The CDR3 loop spans 19 amino acids. The V segment lost 0 bases and the J segment 4 bases; nucleotides outside the gene matches: 16. CDR3 DNA sequence: TGCGCCAGCAGCCAAGATCCCGGCGCGGGGGGGCTAAGTCGATACGAGCAGTACTTC. Its protein is CASSQDPGAGGLSRYEQYF.

The gene calls are TRBV5-1 and TRBJ2-1; D gene ambiguous. Germline CDR1 SGHRS, CDR2 YFSETQ. The CDR3 runs 15 residues. Trimming stripped 4 bases from V and 5 bases from J, with 16 bases between. CDR3 coding DNA: TGCGCCAGCAGCCTACCATGGGGTTTCGACAATGAGCAGTTCTTC. Protein product: CASSLPWGFDNEQFF.

The chain links TRBV6-6 to TRBJ2-7; D might be TRBD1 (6 bases). The V gene's germline CDR1 is MNHNY and CDR2 SVGAGI (reference sequence). The CDR3 runs to 13 residues. V was trimmed by 11 bases and J by 6 bases, leaving 20 bases between them. CDR3 in DNA: TGTGCCGGTTCCCCCAGGGCCAGGGGCGAGCAGTACTTC. Its protein product is CAGSPRARGEQYF.